These T cell receptor beta chains were read from a single sample in a study of CD8 T cells in ankylosing spondylitis. TCRdb analysed the 5' RACE reads with MiXCR anew, one entry per CDR3 protein. The sample has about 340,000 distinct CDR3 sequences; roughly 15% are singletons. The sequencing sample was made of blood, either unsorted or a sorted T cell fraction (not recorded which). The receptor source for this set is a male donor with ankylosing spondylitis or in good health (not recorded which). The CDR3 runs from the conserved cysteine through the conserved F or W. The order of the fields is V gene, CDR3 protein.

v_call: TRBV3-1
cdr3_aa: CASSPSRDFRRETQYF

v_call: TRBV6-5
cdr3_aa: CASSPSGEKLFF

v_call: TRBV7-8
cdr3_aa: CASSALRASNEQFF

v_call: TRBV5-1
cdr3_aa: CASSPGLAGGETDTQYF

v_call: TRBV29-1
cdr3_aa: CSARGGAGYNEQFF

v_call: TRBV12-3/TRBV12-4
cdr3_aa: CASSSGLAPGGQETQYF

v_call: TRBV27
cdr3_aa: CASSLRGTSGANVLTF

v_call: TRBV7-9
cdr3_aa: CASSPDSYGYTF

v_call: TRBV5-6
cdr3_aa: CASSLAGVQGEQYF

v_call: TRBV5-1
cdr3_aa: CASSRGETSTDTQYF

v_call: TRBV7-9
cdr3_aa: CASNEDSAATNEKLFF

v_call: TRBV4-2
cdr3_aa: CASSQDGWTHSGNTIYF

v_call: TRBV21-1
cdr3_aa: CASSYTQVSYEQYF

v_call: TRBV3-1
cdr3_aa: CASSQVYSTDTQYF

v_call: TRBV12-3/TRBV12-4
cdr3_aa: CASSPFGGLGETQYF

v_call: TRBV6-5
cdr3_aa: CASSYGQTSSTDTQYF

v_call: TRBV11-2
cdr3_aa: CASRQALGGANVLTF

v_call: TRBV29-1
cdr3_aa: CSGAREGSTGELFF

v_call: TRBV20-1
cdr3_aa: CSARSAGVSTDTQYF

v_call: TRBV5-1
cdr3_aa: CASSLYRAAFF

v_call: TRBV6-1
cdr3_aa: CASSRTGVSGNTIYF

v_call: TRBV11-2
cdr3_aa: CASSLTDNYEQYF

v_call: TRBV12-3/TRBV12-4
cdr3_aa: CASSLGEGREQFF